The next 26 T cell receptor beta chains were all read from a single sample in a study of molecular identifiers for immune sequencing clone quantification. TCRdb used MiXCR to reprocess the PCR reads, holding one entry per CDR3 protein. The sample holds 490,000 or so distinct CDR3 sequences, approximately 25% seen once. Sequencing used naive CD8+ T cells from blood, with Jurkat cell RNA spiked in. The subset here: FACS-sorted CD8+CD4-CCR7+CD45RA+ naive T cells. The receptor set was obtained from a human donor in good health. Some libraries in this study had Jurkat cell RNA spiked in.

This clonotype was detected many times. The chain links TRBV29-1 to TRBJ2-2; D is ambiguous. CDR1 and CDR2 from the germline V gene are SQVTM and ANQGSEA. The CDR3 runs to 13 residues. Between the trimmed V and J ends, which lost 7 bases and 0 bases, there was a span of 9 bases. The CDR3 nucleotides are TGCAGCGGACTCGCAGCGAACACCGGGGAGCTGTTTTTT. This translates into CSGLAANTGELFF.

The chain carries TRBV28 and TRBJ2-1; 9 nucleotides line up with TRBD2. This CDR3 is 14 amino acids long. V shed 8 bases, J shed 5 bases, and the junction held 7 bases outside the gene matches. Germline V gene sequence: CDR1 MDHEN, CDR2 SYDVKM. This CDR3 is CASGGLAYDNEQFF. The CDR3 DNA sequence: TGTGCCAGCGGTGGACTAGCGTACGACAATGAGCAGTTCTTC.

The V gene is TRBV7-6, the J gene TRBJ2-7; D unclear. V gave up 4 bases and J gave up 3 bases, with 19 bases separating them. CDR1 is SGHVS and CDR2 is FNYEAQ in the germline V gene. The CDR3 extends over 16 amino acids. Here the CDR3 DNA reads TGTGCCAGCAGCTCTAATACGAGAACCGGAGACTACGAGCAGTACTTC. It encodes CASSSNTRTGDYEQYF.

This clonotype was seen at least ten times. The chain links TRBV6-5 to TRBJ1-1; D gene unclear. The CDR3 is made up of 15 amino acids. CDR1 is MNHEY, CDR2 SVGAGI, per germline. Trimming removed 0 bases at V and 5 bases at J, with 13 bases between. CDR3 bases: TGTGCCAGCAGTTACTCCGCGGGGTCTAATACTGAAGCTTTCTTT. This encodes CASSYSAGSNTEAFF.

This clonotype was recorded at least ten times. This rearrangement joins TRBV29-1 to TRBJ2-5; TRBD2 might be the D (5 bases). The CDR3 is 11 amino acids. Germline loops: CDR1 SQVTM, CDR2 ANQGSEA. V dropped 6 bases and J dropped 4 bases, with 9 bases sitting between them. CDR3 loop: CSVRTGETQYF. The DNA for the CDR3 is TGCAGCGTCAGGACTGGAGAGACCCAGTACTTC.

The chain links TRBV6-2 or TRBV6-3 to TRBJ2-2; TRBD2 might be the D (5 bases). V lost 0 bases, J lost 7 bases, and 6 bases lay in between. This CDR3 contains 13 residues. Germline V gene sequence: CDR1 MNHEY, CDR2 SVGEGT. The CDR3 spells CASSYSRVGELFF. CDR3 DNA: TGTGCCAGCAGTTACTCGCGGGTCGGGGAGCTGTTTTTT.

This clonotype was seen many times. The chain is built from TRBV10-3 and TRBJ2-3; possibly TRBD1 or TRBD2 for D (5 bases each). This CDR3 has 13 residues. Trimming took 8 bases from V and 2 from J, leaving 11 bases between them. The germline V gene has CDR1 ENHRY and CDR2 SYGVKD. CDR3 nucleotides: TGTGCCATCCAGGGAGAAGACACAGATACGCAGTATTTT. It encodes CAIQGEDTDTQYF.

This clonotype has ten or more counts. The rearrangement links TRBV5-1 to TRBJ2-7; D is tentatively TRBD1 or TRBD2 (5 bases each). V was cut by 1 base and J by 2 bases, with 13 bases left in between. Germline values: CDR1 SGHRS, CDR2 YFSETQ. CDR3 length equals 15 residues. The DNA for the CDR3 is TGCGCCAGCAGCTTGTTGTCCCAGGGACCCTACGAGCAGTACTTC. Translated: CASSLLSQGPYEQYF.

This clonotype was recorded at least ten times. The chain carries TRBV7-8 and TRBJ1-1; D ambiguous. Germline CDR1 SGHVS, CDR2 FQNEAQ. V lost 5 bases and J lost 0, with 10 bases in between. The CDR3 totals 14 residues. The CDR3 DNA follows: TGTGCCAGCAGCCCCGACACGATGAACACTGAAGCTTTCTTT. Encoded protein: CASSPDTMNTEAFF. The entire variable domain, with the rest obtained from reference TRBV7-8 and TRBJ1-1, is as follows: GAGVSQSPRYKVAKRGQDVALRCDPISGHVSLFWYQQALGQGPEFLTYFQNEAQLDKSGLPSDRFFAERPEGSVSTLKIQRTQQEDSAVYLCASSPDTMNTEAFFGQGTRLTVV.

This clonotype was seen at least ten times. The CDR3 DNA sequence: TGTGCCAGCACTGGCCAGCAGAATCAGCCCCAGCATTTT. Translation gives CASTGQQNQPQHF. The chain combines TRBV25-1 with TRBJ1-5; no reliable D call. Trimming took off 7 bases at V and 4 bases at J, with 11 bases between the two ends. The length of the CDR3 is 13 residues. Germline V lookup: CDR1 MGHDK, CDR2 SYGVNS.

The V gene is TRBV9, the J gene TRBJ2-4, with D unresolved. The CDR3 has 14 residues. Germline V gene sequence: CDR1 SGDLS, CDR2 YYNGEE. The V end was cut by 4 bases, the J end by 8 bases, with 16 bases between. Here the CDR3 reads CASSKPAVPHIQYF. For the CDR3, the DNA is TGTGCCAGCAGCAAACCGGCCGTGCCACACATTCAGTACTTC.

Remarks on this clonotype: This may come from a read error, since a much larger clone is one base off. The chain links TRBV5-1 to TRBJ1-4; the D is unclear. Per germline, CDR1 SGHRS and CDR2 YFSETQ. The CDR3 sequence is 13 residues long. CDR3 in DNA: TGCGCCAGCAGCTTGCGAGATAATGAAAGACTGTTTTTT. It encodes CASSLRDNERLFF. The full variable domain, rest sourced from reference TRBV5-1 and TRBJ1-4, is KAGVTQTPRYLIKTRGQQVTLSCSPISGHRSVSWYQQTPGQGLQFLFEYFSETQRNKGNFPGRFSGRQFSNSRSEMNVSTLELGDSALYLCASSLRDNERLFFGSGTQLSVL.

This clonotype was observed many times. This chain links TRBV24-1 with TRBJ1-1, with D perhaps matching TRBD1 (5 bases). With 2 bases removed from V and 7 bases from J, the gap between germline ends came to 10 bases. This CDR3 has 13 amino acids. Per germline, CDR1 KGHDR and CDR2 SFDVKD. This chain's CDR3 is CATSDSAGGEAFF. In DNA form, the CDR3 reads TGTGCCACCAGTGATTCGGCCGGGGGTGAAGCTTTCTTT.

This clonotype was counted only a few times. This rearrangement joins TRBV5-6 to TRBJ1-2, with a weak D call TRBD1 (5 bases). CDR1 and CDR2 (germline): SGHDT, YYEEEE. Trimming stripped 6 bases from V and 0 bases from J, with 21 bases between. The CDR3 totals 17 residues. The CDR3 loop reads CASNMEYRTGTNYGYTF. For the CDR3, the DNA is TGTGCCAGCAATATGGAATACAGGACCGGCACTAACTATGGCTACACCTTC. Based on the CDR3 plus reference TRBV5-6 and TRBJ1-2, the full variable domain is DAGVTQSPTHLIKTRGQQVTLRCSPKSGHDTVSWYQQALGQGPQFIFQYYEEEERQRGNFPDRFSGHQFPNYSSELNVNALLLGDSALYLCASNMEYRTGTNYGYTFGSGTRLTVV.

V and J are TRBV7-2 and TRBJ2-1; 10 nucleotides match TRBD2. CDR1 is SGHTA and CDR2 is FQGNSA in the germline V gene. There are 16 residues in the CDR3. The J segment lost 2 bases and the V segment lost 5 bases, leaving 6 bases of the junction unmatched. In DNA, the CDR3 is TGTGCCAGCAGCCAACCCGGGACTAGCGCCTACAATGAGCAGTTCTTC. Amino acids: CASSQPGTSAYNEQFF.

This clonotype was seen a handful of times. The CDR3 DNA reads as TGCAGTGCCCCGGTCTTCAGGTCTAACTATGGCTACACCTTC. Translating gives CSAPVFRSNYGYTF. This chain uses TRBV20-1 with TRBJ1-2; D ambiguous. Germline-derived CDR1 and CDR2 are DFQATT and SNEGSKA (reference sequence). The CDR3 covers 14 residues. Trimming shortened V by 6 bases and J by 0 bases, and 14 bases separated the two germline ends.

V gene TRBV19 combines with J gene TRBJ2-2; D uncertain. The germline CDR1 and CDR2 sequences are LNHDA and SQIVND (reference sequence). This CDR3 region has 14 residues. Trimming shortened V by 3 bases and J by 6 bases, and 11 bases separated the two germline ends. This CDR3 is CASSIRVSAGELFF. CDR3 coding DNA: TGTGCCAGTAGTATCCGGGTTTCAGCCGGGGAGCTGTTTTTT. The full variable domain, in which reference TRBV19 and TRBJ2-2 provide the parts outside the CDR3, is DGGITQSPKYLFRKEGQNVTLSCEQNLNHDAMYWYRQDPGQGLRLIYYSQIVNDFQKGDIAEGYSVSREKKESFPLTVTSAQKNPTAFYLCASSIRVSAGELFFGEGSRLTVL.

There are a few counts of this clonotype. The rearrangement joins TRBV19 to TRBJ2-1; TRBD2 matches 9 bases. V lost 3 bases, J lost 8 bases, and 8 bases stayed unmatched. The CDR3 consists of 15 residues. In germline, CDR1 is LNHDA, CDR2 SQIVND (reference sequence). CDR3 residues: CASSIGRLAADEQFF. The CDR3 coding sequence is TGTGCCAGTAGTATCGGGAGACTAGCGGCGGATGAGCAGTTCTTC. Drawing the rest from reference TRBV19 and TRBJ2-1, the complete variable domain is DGGITQSPKYLFRKEGQNVTLSCEQNLNHDAMYWYRQDPGQGLRLIYYSQIVNDFQKGDIAEGYSVSREKKESFPLTVTSAQKNPTAFYLCASSIGRLAADEQFFGPGTRLTVL.

This chain uses TRBV7-9 with TRBJ1-1; maybe TRBD1 (5 bases). The CDR3 is 14 residues long. The V end was cut by 2 bases, the J end by 3 bases, with 10 bases between. Germline V lookup: CDR1 SEHNR, CDR2 FQNEAQ (reference sequence). The CDR3 protein is CASSLCWGHTEAFF. In DNA, the CDR3 is TGTGCCAGCAGCTTATGTTGGGGACACACTGAAGCTTTCTTT.

CDR3 in amino acids: CASSSTGSGQPQHF. CDR3 nucleotide sequence: TGTGCCAGCAGTTCGACAGGGTCAGGCCAGCCCCAGCATTTT. The rearrangement links TRBV28 to TRBJ1-5, with TRBD1 matching over 7 bases. Germline V lookup: CDR1 MDHEN, CDR2 SYDVKM. The CDR3 covers 14 residues. The J segment lost 7 bases and the V segment lost 4 bases, leaving 7 bases of the junction unmatched.

The rearrangement uses TRBV4-1 and TRBJ1-2; D perhaps matches TRBD1 (6 bases). Per the germline V gene, CDR1 is MGHRA and CDR2 is YSYEKL. Trimming stripped 1 base from V and 4 bases from J, with 10 bases between. This CDR3 has 14 residues. The CDR3 region is CASSQVRGVYGYTF. The CDR3 nucleotides are TGCGCCAGCAGCCAAGTGAGGGGGGTCTATGGCTACACCTTC.

In the case of this clonotype: A much more abundant neighbour one base away suggests this may be a read error. J is TRBJ2-4 and V is TRBV2; 8 bases match TRBD1. The CDR3 has 13 residues. Germline assignment: CDR1 SNHLY and CDR2 FYNNEI. The CDR3 here is CASRDRVENIQHF. CDR3 DNA sequence: TGTGCCAGCAGGGACAGGGTAGAAAACATTCAGCACTTC.

This clonotype has a handful of counts. The CDR3 nucleotides are TGCGCCAGCAGCCAAGAGAGGGGGACCCTACGGGATGAGCAGTTCTTC. This sequence encodes CASSQERGTLRDEQFF. This chain joins TRBV4-1 and TRBJ2-1, with D possibly being TRBD1 (6 bases). V lost 0 bases to trimming and J lost 8 bases, with 17 bases between them. The CDR3 is 16 residues long. Germline V gene data show CDR1 as MGHRA and CDR2 as YSYEKL.

The table lists this clonotype with many counts. The rearrangement links TRBV30 to TRBJ2-7, with D unresolved. Between the trimmed V and J ends, which lost 3 bases and 2 bases, there was a span of 8 bases. Germline V gene data show CDR1 as GTSNPN and CDR2 as SVGIG (reference sequence). There are 12 residues in the CDR3. This chain's CDR3 is CAWSSPAYEQYF. DNA of the CDR3: TGTGCCTGGAGCTCCCCCGCCTACGAGCAGTACTTC. Using reference TRBV30 and TRBJ2-7 for the parts outside the CDR3, the full variable domain is SQTIHQWPATLVQPVGSPLSLECTVEGTSNPNLYWYRQAAGRGLQLLFYSVGIGQISSEVPQNLSASRPQDRQFILSSKKLLLSDSGFYLCAWSSPAYEQYFGPGTRLTVT.

This clonotype was observed at least ten times. This chain connects TRBV12-3 or TRBV12-4 to TRBJ2-5, with D possibly being TRBD2 (6 bases). CDR3 length: 14 residues. Trimming took off 3 bases at V and 1 base at J, with 9 bases between the two ends. CDR3 region: CASSFGSGQETQYF. The CDR3 DNA reads as TGTGCCAGCAGTTTTGGTAGCGGCCAAGAGACCCAGTACTTC.

This clonotype has a single count. With a much larger clone just one base away, this may be a read error. CDR3 protein: CASSPMTGPVNQPQHF. The DNA for the CDR3 is TGTGCCAGCAGCCCGATGACAGGGCCGGTGAATCAGCCCCAGCATTTT. The chain has TRBV7-6 and TRBJ1-5; TRBD1 aligns across 7 bases. Germline CDR1 is SGHVS and CDR2 is FNYEAQ. The V gene end was trimmed by 5 bases and the J gene end by 4 bases; junction bases not matched to a gene: 11. This CDR3 is 16 amino acids long.